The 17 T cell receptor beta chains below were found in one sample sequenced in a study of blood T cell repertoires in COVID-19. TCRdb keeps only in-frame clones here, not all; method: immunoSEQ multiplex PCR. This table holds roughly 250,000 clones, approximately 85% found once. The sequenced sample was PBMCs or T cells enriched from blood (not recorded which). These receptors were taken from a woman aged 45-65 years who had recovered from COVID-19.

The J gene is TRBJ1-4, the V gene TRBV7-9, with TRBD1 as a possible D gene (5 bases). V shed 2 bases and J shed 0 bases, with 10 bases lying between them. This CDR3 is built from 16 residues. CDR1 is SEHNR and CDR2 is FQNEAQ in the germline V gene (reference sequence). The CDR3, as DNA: TGTGCCAGCAGCTTATCCGGGACTGCAACTAATGAAAAACTGTTTTTT. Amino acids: CASSLSGTATNEKLFF.

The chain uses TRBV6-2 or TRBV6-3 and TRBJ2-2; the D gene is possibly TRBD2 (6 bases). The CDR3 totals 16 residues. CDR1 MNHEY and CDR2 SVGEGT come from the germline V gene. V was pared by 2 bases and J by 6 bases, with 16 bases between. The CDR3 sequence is CASSYPTGGGAGELFF. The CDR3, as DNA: TGTGCCAGCAGTTACCCGACCGGGGGAGGCGCCGGGGAGCTGTTTTTT.

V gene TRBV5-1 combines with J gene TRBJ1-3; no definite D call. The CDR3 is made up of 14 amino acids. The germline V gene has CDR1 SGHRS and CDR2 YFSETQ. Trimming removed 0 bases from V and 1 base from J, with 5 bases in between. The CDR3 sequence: CASSLDLSGNTIYF. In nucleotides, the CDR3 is TGCGCCAGCAGCTTGGACCTATCTGGAAACACCATATATTTT.

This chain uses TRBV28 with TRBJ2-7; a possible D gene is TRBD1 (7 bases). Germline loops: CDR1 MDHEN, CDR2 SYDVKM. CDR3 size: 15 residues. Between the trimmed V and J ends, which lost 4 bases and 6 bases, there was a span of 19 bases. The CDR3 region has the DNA TGTGCCAGCAGTTCAGGGGGACTTGGAGGTGCCGAGCAGTACTTC. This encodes CASSSGGLGGAEQYF.

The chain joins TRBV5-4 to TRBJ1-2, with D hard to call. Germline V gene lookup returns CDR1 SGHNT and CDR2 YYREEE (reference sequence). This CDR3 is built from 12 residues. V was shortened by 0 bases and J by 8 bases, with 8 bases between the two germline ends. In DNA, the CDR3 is TGTGCCAGCAGCTTGGACCGGTGGGGCTACACCTTC. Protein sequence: CASSLDRWGYTF.

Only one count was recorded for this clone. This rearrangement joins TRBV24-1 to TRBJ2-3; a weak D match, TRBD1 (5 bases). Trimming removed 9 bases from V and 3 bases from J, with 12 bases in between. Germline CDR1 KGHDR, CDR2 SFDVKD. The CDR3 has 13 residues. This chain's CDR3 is CATEQAGTDTQYF. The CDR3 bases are TGTGCCACCGAGCAGGCAGGGACAGATACGCAGTATTTT.

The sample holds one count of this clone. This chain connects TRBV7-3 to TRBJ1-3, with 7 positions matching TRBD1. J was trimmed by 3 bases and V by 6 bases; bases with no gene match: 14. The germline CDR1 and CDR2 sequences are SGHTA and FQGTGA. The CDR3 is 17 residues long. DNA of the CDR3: TGTGCCAGCAGATCCTTAGGAGGGGGCGAGTATGGAAACACCATATATTTT. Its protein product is CASRSLGGGEYGNTIYF. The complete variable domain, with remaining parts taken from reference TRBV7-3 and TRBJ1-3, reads GAGVSQTPSNKVTEKGKYVELRCDPISGHTALYWYRQSLGQGPEFLIYFQGTGAADDSGLPNDRFFAVRPEGSVSTLKIQRTERGDSAVYLCASRSLGGGEYGNTIYFGEGSWLTVV.

DNA of the CDR3: TGTGCCAGCTCACCGGGTACTCAGGGGGCTGGTGAAGCTTTCTTT. Translating gives CASSPGTQGAGEAFF. The rearrangement uses TRBV18 and TRBJ1-1; 8 nucleotides agree with TRBD1. Germline-derived CDR1 and CDR2 are KGHSH and LQKENI. V lost 3 bases, J lost 7 bases, and 10 bases stayed unmatched. CDR3 length: 15 amino acids.

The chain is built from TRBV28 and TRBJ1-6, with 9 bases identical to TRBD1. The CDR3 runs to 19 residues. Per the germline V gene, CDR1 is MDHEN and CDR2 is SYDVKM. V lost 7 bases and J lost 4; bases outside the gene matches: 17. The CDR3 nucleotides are TGTGCCAGCACTCCTCCGGCCGGGACAGGGAGGGAATATAATTCACCCCTCCACTTT. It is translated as CASTPPAGTGREYNSPLHF.

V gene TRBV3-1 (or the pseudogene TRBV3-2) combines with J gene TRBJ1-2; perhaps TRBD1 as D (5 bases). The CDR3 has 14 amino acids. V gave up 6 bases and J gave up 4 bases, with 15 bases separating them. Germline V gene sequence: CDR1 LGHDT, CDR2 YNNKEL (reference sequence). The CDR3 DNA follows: TGTGCCAGCAGTCCCGCACAGGACGTCTATGGCTACACCTTC. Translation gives CASSPAQDVYGYTF.

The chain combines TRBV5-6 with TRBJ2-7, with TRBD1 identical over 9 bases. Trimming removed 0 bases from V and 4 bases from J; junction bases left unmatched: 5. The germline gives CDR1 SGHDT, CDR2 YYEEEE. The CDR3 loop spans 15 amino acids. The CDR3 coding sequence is TGTGCCAGCAGCTTGGCCTTACAGGGGGCGTACGAGCAGTACTTC. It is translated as CASSLALQGAYEQYF.

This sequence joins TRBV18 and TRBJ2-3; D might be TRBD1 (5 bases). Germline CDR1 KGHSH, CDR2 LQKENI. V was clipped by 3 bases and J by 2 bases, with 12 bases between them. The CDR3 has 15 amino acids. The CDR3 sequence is CASSPPDRPTDTQYF. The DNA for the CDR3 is TGTGCCAGCTCACCCCCCGACAGACCCACAGATACGCAGTATTTT.

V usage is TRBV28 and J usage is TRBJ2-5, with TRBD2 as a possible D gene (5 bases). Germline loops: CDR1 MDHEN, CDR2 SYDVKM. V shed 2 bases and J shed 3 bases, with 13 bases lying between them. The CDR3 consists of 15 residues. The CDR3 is CASSLMQSGKETQYF. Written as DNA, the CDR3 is TGTGCCAGCAGTTTAATGCAGTCGGGAAAAGAGACCCAGTACTTC.

The CDR3 protein is CASSQLWGGFRSYNEQFF. DNA of the CDR3: TGTGCCAGCAGCCAACTATGGGGAGGGTTTCGCTCCTACAATGAGCAGTTCTTC. The J gene is TRBJ2-1, the V gene TRBV14; 7 positions agree with TRBD2. Looked up from germline, CDR1 is SGHDN and CDR2 is FVKESK. The CDR3 extends over 18 amino acids. Losses at the gene ends were 2 bases for V and 0 bases for J; bases not matched to a gene: 10.

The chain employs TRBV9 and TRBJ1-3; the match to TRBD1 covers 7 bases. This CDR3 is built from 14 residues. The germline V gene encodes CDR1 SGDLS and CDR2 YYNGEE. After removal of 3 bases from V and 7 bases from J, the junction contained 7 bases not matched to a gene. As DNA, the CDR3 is TGTGCCAGCAGCGAAACAGGGGAACGCAACACCATATATTTT. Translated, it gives CASSETGERNTIYF.

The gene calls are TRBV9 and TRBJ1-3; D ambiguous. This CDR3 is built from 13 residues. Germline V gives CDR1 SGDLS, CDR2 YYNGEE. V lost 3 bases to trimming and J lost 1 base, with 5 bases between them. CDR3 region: CASSAVSGNTIYF. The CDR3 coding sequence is TGTGCCAGCAGCGCCGTTTCTGGAAACACCATATATTTT.

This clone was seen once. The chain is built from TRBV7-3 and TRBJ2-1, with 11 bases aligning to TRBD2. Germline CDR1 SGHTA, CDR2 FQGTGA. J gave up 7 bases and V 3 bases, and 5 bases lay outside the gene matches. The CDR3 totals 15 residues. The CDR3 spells CASSFGLAGFNEQFF. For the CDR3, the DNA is TGTGCCAGCAGCTTTGGACTAGCGGGTTTTAATGAGCAGTTCTTC.